This T cell receptor beta chain was retrieved from a study of regulatory T cells in long-lasting Graves disease. Germline V gene data show CDR1 as MNHNS and CDR2 as SASEGT. J lost 3 bases, V lost 8 bases, and 18 bases had no gene match. The CDR3 length is 18 residues. General study results and limits: Relative to newly diagnosed Graves' patients, persistent ones had lower TCR diversity. Persistent disease samples used TRBV28, TRBJ1-2 and TRBJ2-5 preferentially. Among persistent patients, a larger number of public clonotypes were shared (about 2,800) than among newly diagnosed patients (about 970).

Arm-PCR of CDR3 regions and iRepertoire HTBI primers were the basis on which TCR beta libraries were built. Authors' methods: The samples yielded fewer than 75 TRBV and some 15 TRBJ segments. TCRdb itself ran the multiplex PCR reads through MiXCR, one entry per CDR3 protein. The V and J calls come from TCRdb's annotation, not from the publication. This sample has more than 300,000 distinct CDR3 sequences, with 23% found just once. Time point described: persistent/refractory GD, antithyroid drugs over 5 years with positive TRAb. PBMCs were the source of the RNA used for TCR sequencing. This clonotype was counted many times. Its antigen is as yet unknown.

The receptor was derived from a woman aged 40 to 55 with Graves disease. The chain uses TRBV6-1 and TRBJ1-5; 8 nucleotides align to TRBD1. Sequenced here: peripheral blood mononuclear cells (PBMCs), sampled when the disease was refractory, from a patient treated with antithyroid drugs. The CDR3 nucleotides are TGTGCCAGCCGAAATTACTTCAACCAGGGGGCAAACAATCAGCCCCAGCATTTT. This translates into CASRNYFNQGANNQPQHF.